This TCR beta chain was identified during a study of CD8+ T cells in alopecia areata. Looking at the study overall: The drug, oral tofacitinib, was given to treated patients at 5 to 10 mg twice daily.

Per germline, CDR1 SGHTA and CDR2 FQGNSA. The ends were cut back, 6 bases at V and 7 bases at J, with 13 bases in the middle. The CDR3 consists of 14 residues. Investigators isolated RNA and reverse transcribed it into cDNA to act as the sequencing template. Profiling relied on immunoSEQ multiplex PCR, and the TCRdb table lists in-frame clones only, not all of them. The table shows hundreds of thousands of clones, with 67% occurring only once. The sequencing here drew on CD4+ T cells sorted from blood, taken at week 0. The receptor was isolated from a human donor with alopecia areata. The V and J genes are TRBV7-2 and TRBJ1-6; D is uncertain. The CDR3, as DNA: TGTGCCAGCAGTGCGACAAGGAGCAATTCACCCCTCCACTTT. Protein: CASSATRSNSPLHF.